These T cell receptor beta chains were read from a single sample in a study of cytotoxic CD8 clonotypes in ibrutinib-treated CLL. Sequencing was performed with immunoSEQ multiplex PCR; in TCRdb, only in-frame clones are kept and a portion is missing. The table has 200,000 to 250,000 clones, 70% seen once; the top ten hold 15%. The material sequenced was PBMCs, taken after 24 months of ibrutinib treatment. These TCRs come from a human donor with chronic lymphocytic leukemia. Both conserved end residues are part of each CDR3. The D gene is left open where the match is weak. Clone size is given for some rows only: seen once, a few or many times, or a class if the clone is expanded.

>14|-|TRBV6-5|TRBD1|TRBJ2-3
TGTGCCAGCAGCTGGGGACAGGCCACAGATACGCAGTATTTT
CASSWGQATDTQYF
>15|-|TRBV4-3|TRBD1|TRBJ2-1
TGCGCCAGCAGCCAAGAGGGGACAGGCTACAATGAGCAGTTCTTC
CASSQEGTGYNEQFF
>13|-|TRBV15|-|TRBJ2-7
TGTGCCACCAGCAGAGACCACTCCTACGAGCAGTACTTC
CATSRDHSYEQYF
>17|-|TRBV7-9|TRBD1|TRBJ2-1
TGTGCCAGCAGCTTATTCCCTTTGGGGACAGGATACAATGAGCAGTTCTTC
CASSLFPLGTGYNEQFF
>11|few|TRBV5-4|-|TRBJ2-7
TGTGCCAGCAGCGAACAAAACGAGCAGTACTTC
CASSEQNEQYF
>14|-|TRBV12-5|TRBD1|TRBJ2-3
TGTGCTAGTGGTTCCGGACAGGGCACAGATACGCAGTATTTT
CASGSGQGTDTQYF
>14|-|TRBV28|TRBD1|TRBJ1-5
TGTGCCAGCAGGGGGGACAGGTCTCTTCAGCCCCAGCATTTT
CASRGDRSLQPQHF
>15|-|TRBV6-5|TRBD1|TRBJ1-1
TGTGCCAGCAGTTACTCCCCAGGGGGGAACACTGAAGCTTTCTTT
CASSYSPGGNTEAFF
>15|-|TRBV6-6|-|TRBJ2-1
TGTGCCAGCAGTTACGTGTCAGGCGTCGACAATGAGCAGTTCTTC
CASSYVSGVDNEQFF
>14|-|TRBV5-1|-|TRBJ2-7
TGCGCCAGCAGCTTGCCCCGGGAGCCCTACGAGCAGTACTTC
CASSLPREPYEQYF
>13|once|TRBV6-5|TRBD1|TRBJ2-7
TGTGCCAGCAGAAGGGACAGGAACTACGAGCAGTACTTC
CASRRDRNYEQYF
>15|-|TRBV7-9|-|TRBJ1-4
TGTGCCAGCAGAGACTGGGACGGAAGAAATGAAAAACTGTTTTTT
CASRDWDGRNEKLFF
>9|few|TRBV5-1|-|TRBJ2-7
TGCGCCAGCGGGAACGAGCAGTACTTC
CASGNEQYF
>11|few|TRBV25-1|TRBD1|TRBJ1-2
TGTGCCAGCAGTTTTCAGGGGGCCCACACCTTC
CASSFQGAHTF
>14|-|TRBV19|TRBD1|TRBJ2-7
TGTGCCAGTAGTATAGGGACAGGGGTCTACGAGCAGTACTTC
CASSIGTGVYEQYF
>13|-|TRBV30|TRBD1|TRBJ2-1
TGTGCCTGGGGACAGGGAACTTACAATGAGCAGTTCTTC
CAWGQGTYNEQFF
>14|-|TRBV6-5|-|TRBJ1-3
TGTGCCAGCAGCTACGGGGGCGTAGGAAACACCATATATTTT
CASSYGGVGNTIYF
>13|-|TRBV6-5|-|TRBJ1-5
TGTGCCAGCAGTCGGGGGGGTGATCAGCCCCAGCATTTT
CASSRGGDQPQHF
>17|-|TRBV27|TRBD1|TRBJ2-7
TGTGCCAGCAGTTTTTACTCGCGGGGGACAGGGGTCGACGAGCAGTACTTC
CASSFYSRGTGVDEQYF
>16|-|TRBV23-1|TRBD1|TRBJ2-1
TGCGCCAGCAGTCAGTACGGGACAGGCTTCTACAATGAGCAGTTCTTC
CASSQYGTGFYNEQFF
>11|few|TRBV9|-|TRBJ1-2
TGTGCCAGCAGCGCGGGATATGGCTACACCTTC
CASSAGYGYTF
>13|-|TRBV5-1|TRBD1|TRBJ2-7
TGCGCCAGCAACCGGGACAGGGTTGACGAGCAGTACTTC
CASNRDRVDEQYF
>17|once|TRBV5-1|TRBD2|TRBJ2-5
TGCGCCAGCAGCTTACTAGCGGGAGTGAGGGCCCAAGAGACCCAGTACTTC
CASSLLAGVRAQETQYF
>15|-|TRBV7-2|-|TRBJ1-1
TGTGCCAGCAGCGCCCCGGCCGGCGGTAACACTGAAGCTTTCTTT
CASSAPAGGNTEAFF
>12|-|TRBV11-1|-|TRBJ2-3
TGTGCCAGCAGCTTAGTCCCAGATACGCAGTATTTT
CASSLVPDTQYF
>14|once|TRBV10-2|-|TRBJ2-7
TGCGCCAGCAGTAAAACAGTAAACACCTACGAGCAGTACTTC
CASSKTVNTYEQYF
>13|-|TRBV7-6|-|TRBJ1-2
TGTGCCAGCAGCTCCGGACCGGCTGCGGGCTACACCTTC
CASSSGPAAGYTF
>16|-|TRBV4-3|-|TRBJ2-7
TGCGCCAGCAGCCAAGGACCGGGGGACTCGCTTGGGGAGCAGTACTTC
CASSQGPGDSLGEQYF
>17|few|TRBV30|-|TRBJ2-7
TGTGCCTGGAGTGTACAGGTCCCTTGGATTGCGTCCTACGAGCAGTACTTC
CAWSVQVPWIASYEQYF
>14|-|TRBV19|-|TRBJ1-5
TGTGCCAGTAGTATACAGGGAAGGAGTCAGCCCCAGCATTTT
CASSIQGRSQPQHF
>11|many|TRBV28|-|TRBJ1-2
TGTGCCAGCAGTTTATCCTATGGCTACACCTTC
CASSLSYGYTF
>15|-|TRBV7-7|-|TRBJ2-5
TGTGCTAGCAGCTACCGTGCTGGGGCCGGACAGACCCAGTACTTC
CASSYRAGAGQTQYF
>15|-|TRBV15|TRBD1|TRBJ2-7
TGTGCCACCAGCAGAACTGGACAGGGGGCCTACGAGCAGTACTTC
CATSRTGQGAYEQYF
>13|once|TRBV2|-|TRBJ1-4
TGTGCCAGCAAACCCCAGGGACGAGAAAAACTGTTTTTT
CASKPQGREKLFF
>14|few|TRBV6-5|-|TRBJ1-2
TGTGCCAGCAGTCCACAAACATGGAACTATGGCTACACCTTC
CASSPQTWNYGYTF
>16|many|TRBV6-6|-|TRBJ1-5
TGTGCCAGCAGTTACTCGAGTATGCATAGCGATCAGCCCCAGCATTTT
CASSYSSMHSDQPQHF
>14|-|TRBV7-7|TRBD1|TRBJ2-5
TGTGCTAGCAGCAGGGGACAGAACCAAGAGACCCAGTACTTC
CASSRGQNQETQYF
>15|few|TRBV19|-|TRBJ1-5
TGTGCCAGTAGTATGGGACGGGCCTTCAATCAGCCCCAGCATTTT
CASSMGRAFNQPQHF
>17|-|TRBV7-9|-|TRBJ1-2
TGTGCCAGCAGCTTAAACCACAACAGCGGAATGCCGTATGGCTACACCTTC
CASSLNHNSGMPYGYTF
>12|medium-sized|TRBV9|-|TRBJ1-2
TGTGCCAGCAGCGTAGGAGACACCTATATCACCTTC
CASSVGDTYITF
>11|-|TRBV9|-|TRBJ1-2
TGTGCCAGCAGCGGACGACAAGGCTACACCTTC
CASSGRQGYTF